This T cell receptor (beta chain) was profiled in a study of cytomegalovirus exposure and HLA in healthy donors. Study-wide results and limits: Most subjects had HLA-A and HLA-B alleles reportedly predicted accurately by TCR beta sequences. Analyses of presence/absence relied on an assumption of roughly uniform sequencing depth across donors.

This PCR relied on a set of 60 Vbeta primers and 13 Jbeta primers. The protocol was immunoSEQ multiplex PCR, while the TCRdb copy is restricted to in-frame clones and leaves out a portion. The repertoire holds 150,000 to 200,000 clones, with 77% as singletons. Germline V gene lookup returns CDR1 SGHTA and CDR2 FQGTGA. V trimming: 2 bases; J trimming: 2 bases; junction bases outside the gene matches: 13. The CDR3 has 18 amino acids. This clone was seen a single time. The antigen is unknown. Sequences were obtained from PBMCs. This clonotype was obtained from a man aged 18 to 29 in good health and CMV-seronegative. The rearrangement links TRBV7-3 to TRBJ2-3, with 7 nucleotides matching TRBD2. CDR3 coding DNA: TGTGCCAGCAGCTTAGCCGGGGCGGGGGTCGGGGCCACAGATACGCAGTATTTT. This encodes CASSLAGAGVGATDTQYF. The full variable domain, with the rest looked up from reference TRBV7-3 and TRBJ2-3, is GAGVSQTPSNKVTEKGKYVELRCDPISGHTALYWYRQSLGQGPEFLIYFQGTGAADDSGLPNDRFFAVRPEGSVSTLKIQRTERGDSAVYLCASSLAGAGVGATDTQYFGPGTRLTVL.